This T cell receptor (beta chain) was identified in a study of technical replicates of blood from several donors. This table comes from immunoSEQ multiplex PCR, and its TCRdb copy is limited to in-frame clones, with some not included. The repertoire includes over 50,000 clones, roughly 86% of them detected once, and more than 5% sits in the top ten. Losses at the gene ends were 0 bases for V and 1 base for J; bases not matched to a gene: 4. Germline V gene lookup returns CDR1 SGHRS and CDR2 YFSETQ. The CDR3 loop spans 16 amino acids. This clone was counted a single time. The source is a human donor in good health. Some clones in this sample may be carry-over from other donors' samples. The sequencing input was PBMCs. The V gene is TRBV5-1, the J gene TRBJ2-1; 7 bases map to TRBD2. The CDR3 DNA reads as TGCGCCAGCAGCTTGGGCGGGGGACTATCCTACAATGAGCAGTTCTTC. This gives the protein CASSLGGGLSYNEQFF.